The entry below describes one T cell receptor beta chain. The data were taken from a study of blood T cell repertoires in COVID-19. Profiling relied on immunoSEQ multiplex PCR, and the TCRdb table lists in-frame clones only, not all of them. The data contain some 150,000 clones, around nine tenths of them singletons. Between the trimmed V and J ends, which lost 7 bases and 9 bases, there was a span of 22 bases. The CDR3 has 16 residues. From germline, CDR1 is MDHEN and CDR2 SYDVKM. This clonotype originated in a woman under 30 who had recovered from COVID-19. The chain couples TRBV28 to TRBJ1-6; tentative D call: TRBD1 (6 bases). The source material was PBMCs or T cells enriched from blood (not recorded which). CDR3 in DNA: TGTGCCAGCATCCTAGCTACAGGGAGGGGGGGTTCACCCCTCCACTTT. It is translated as CASILATGRGGSPLHF.